Each of the 16 T cell receptor beta chains below was sequenced from the same sample in a study of shared clonotypes between healthy human individuals. Produced via immunoSEQ multiplex PCR; TCRdb's table is partial and in-frame only. The repertoire has some 1,600,000 clones, 98% of them found once; the top ten carry roughly 0.45%. Specimen: naive CD4+ T cells sorted from blood. The subset denotes: CD45RA+ positively selected. These receptors originate from a young man in good health.

V is TRBV6-1 and J is TRBJ1-5, with 9 bases identical to TRBD1. The germline V gene encodes CDR1 MNHNS and CDR2 SASEGT. The J segment lost 7 bases and the V segment lost 10 bases, leaving 14 bases of the junction unmatched. The CDR3 loop spans 15 amino acids. The DNA for the CDR3 is TGTGCCACCGTATCCGGGACAGGGAATAAACAGCCCCAGCATTTT. Protein product: CATVSGTGNKQPQHF.

For this clone: This CDR3 is also generated by other DNA sequences in the sample. The CDR3 nucleotides read TGTGCCAGCAGTGAAACTAGCTCCTACAATGAGCAGTTCTTC. Translated: CASSETSSYNEQFF. The chain links TRBV2 to TRBJ2-1, with a weak D call TRBD2 (5 bases). This CDR3 spans 14 amino acids. V lost 2 bases to trimming and J lost 0 bases, with 5 bases between them. CDR1 and CDR2 from the germline V gene are SNHLY and FYNNEI.

The chain couples TRBV7-9 to TRBJ1-5, with TRBD1 matching 8 bases. Per germline, CDR1 SEHNR and CDR2 FQNEAQ (reference sequence). This CDR3 comprises 16 residues. The ends lost 5 bases at V and 3 bases at J; junction bases unmatched: 9. The CDR3 sequence: CASSLDRGTLNQPQHF. CDR3 sequence (DNA): TGTGCCAGCAGCCTCGACAGGGGAACCCTCAATCAGCCCCAGCATTTT.

This chain links TRBV28 with TRBJ1-4; possible D gene TRBD1, 5 bases. V was trimmed by 7 bases and J by 2 bases, leaving 14 bases between them. Germline CDR1 is MDHEN and CDR2 is SYDVKM. This CDR3 contains 15 residues. CDR3 in amino acids: CASTSSEGTNEKLFF. CDR3 bases: TGTGCCAGCACTAGTTCGGAGGGGACTAATGAAAAACTGTTTTTT.

The J gene is TRBJ2-5, the V gene TRBV19, with D perhaps TRBD2 (5 bases). The CDR3 is 14 amino acids. V lost 0 bases and J 4 bases, leaving 9 bases between the germline ends. CDR1 is LNHDA and CDR2 is SQIVND in the germline V gene (reference sequence). In DNA form, the CDR3 reads TGTGCCAGTAGTATAGATCGGGATCGAGAGACCCAGTACTTC. It yields the protein CASSIDRDRETQYF.

The chain combines TRBV27 with TRBJ2-7; 10 bases fit TRBD1. CDR1 is MNHEY and CDR2 is SMNVEV in the germline V gene (reference sequence). The J segment lost 4 bases and the V segment lost 3 bases, leaving 12 bases of the junction unmatched. The CDR3 is made up of 17 amino acids. The CDR3 DNA follows: TGTGCCAGCAGTTTCTACCCCCGACAGGGGGCGGGGTACGAGCAGTACTTC. Translation: CASSFYPRQGAGYEQYF.

Details on this clone: In the same sample, other DNA sequences code for this CDR3. This chain connects TRBV20-1 to TRBJ2-3; D gene uncertain. V was cut by 2 bases and J by 2 bases, with 2 bases left in between. Germline CDR1 and CDR2: DFQATT and SNEGSKA (reference sequence). The CDR3 totals 11 residues. CDR3 coding DNA: TGCAGTGCTAGAAACACAGATACGCAGTATTTT. It yields the protein CSARNTDTQYF.

This chain links TRBV2 with TRBJ1-1; D ambiguous. In germline, CDR1 is SNHLY, CDR2 FYNNEI. The V and J ends lost 7 bases and 1 base respectively, with 4 bases between them. This CDR3 is built from 11 residues. CDR3 DNA: TGTGCCAGCATGCAGAACACTGAAGCTTTCTTT. Translation: CASMQNTEAFF.

The chain has TRBV2 and TRBJ2-7, with D perhaps matching TRBD1 (6 bases). Per the germline V gene, CDR1 is SNHLY and CDR2 is FYNNEI. V lost 7 bases, J lost 4 bases, and 17 bases lay in between. CDR3 length equals 14 residues. For the CDR3, the DNA is TGTGCCAGCACCAGGACAGTGTCGATTTACGAGCAGTACTTC. Encoded protein: CASTRTVSIYEQYF. Based on the CDR3 plus reference TRBV2 and TRBJ2-7, the full variable domain is EPEVTQTPSHQVTQMGQEVILRCVPISNHLYFYWYRQILGQKVEFLVSFYNNEISEKSEIFDDQFSVERPDGSNFTLKIRSTKLEDSAMYFCASTRTVSIYEQYFGPGTRLTVT.

The chain links TRBV5-1 to TRBJ2-5; D is possibly TRBD2 (6 bases). CDR1 is SGHRS, CDR2 YFSETQ, per germline. This CDR3 has 14 amino acids. V was trimmed by 4 bases and J by 1 base, leaving 11 bases between them. The CDR3 loop reads CASSVKRVQETQYF. The DNA of the CDR3 is TGCGCCAGCAGCGTAAAGCGGGTCCAAGAGACCCAGTACTTC.

The chain carries TRBV15 and TRBJ2-7; D is unclear. Trimming left V 0 bases short and J 3 bases short, with 6 bases between. Germline CDR1 and CDR2: LNHNV and YYDKDF (reference sequence). CDR3 size: 13 residues. CDR3 loop: CATSRDISYEQYF. The CDR3 DNA reads as TGTGCCACCAGCAGAGATATCAGCTACGAGCAGTACTTC.

This chain uses TRBV19 with TRBJ2-1; 7 bases agree with TRBD1. CDR3 length equals 14 residues. V was clipped by 7 bases and J by 5 bases; unmatched bases: 8. CDR1 and CDR2 from the germline V gene are LNHDA and SQIVND (reference sequence). The CDR3 here is CASTDRDSDNEQFF. The CDR3 coding sequence is TGTGCCAGTACCGACCGGGACAGTGACAATGAGCAGTTCTTC.

The CDR3 DNA is TGTGCCAGCAGCTTGGACACGCTCTACAATGAGCAGTTCTTC. It codes for CASSLDTLYNEQFF. The chain carries TRBV5-5 and TRBJ2-1; no firm D call. Germline V gene data show CDR1 as SGHKS and CDR2 as YYEKEE (reference sequence). CDR3 length: 14 residues. With 0 bases removed from V and 3 bases from J, the gap between germline ends came to 7 bases.

The V and J genes are TRBV27 and TRBJ1-5; D not resolved. In germline, CDR1 is MNHEY, CDR2 SMNVEV (reference sequence). The ends were cut back, 4 bases at V and 3 bases at J, with 4 bases in the middle. The CDR3 sequence is 12 residues long. In DNA form, the CDR3 reads TGTGCCAGCAGTTCTCACAATCAGCCCCAGCATTTT. Its translation: CASSSHNQPQHF.

The chain carries TRBV28 and TRBJ2-1, with 12 positions matching TRBD2. This CDR3 spans 16 amino acids. The V and J ends lost 5 bases and 6 bases, in that order; junction bases with no gene match: 8. The germline V gene encodes CDR1 MDHEN and CDR2 SYDVKM. The CDR3 nucleotides read TGTGCCAGCAGTCCTAGCGGGAGGGCAAGGGTCAATGAGCAGTTCTTC. Its translation: CASSPSGRARVNEQFF.

About this clone: This sample includes further DNA sequences coding for the same CDR3. V is TRBV5-1 and J is TRBJ2-7; TRBD2 matches at 9 bases. The CDR3 contains 14 residues. Germline CDR1 is SGHRS and CDR2 is YFSETQ. Trimming cost V 2 bases and J 6 bases; bases outside gene matches: 6. This CDR3 is CASSLVSGSSEQYF. The CDR3 bases are TGCGCCAGCAGCTTAGTTAGCGGGAGCTCCGAGCAGTACTTC. The full variable domain, in which reference TRBV5-1 and TRBJ2-7 provide the parts outside the CDR3, is KAGVTQTPRYLIKTRGQQVTLSCSPISGHRSVSWYQQTPGQGLQFLFEYFSETQRNKGNFPGRFSGRQFSNSRSEMNVSTLELGDSALYLCASSLVSGSSEQYFGPGTRLTVT.